Shown below are 30 T cell receptor beta chains from a single sample sequenced in a study of spatial heterogeneity in lung cancer. TCRdb reanalysed the 5' RACE reads using MiXCR and keeps one entry per CDR3 protein. The data show fewer than 55,000 distinct CDR3 sequences, with around 7% seen just once and less than 45% held by the top ten. The time point here: blood at routine non-recurrence follow-up after resection. Tumor, nontumor lung or frozen PBMC supplied whole RNA, sequenced without sorting. Sequences were derived from PBMCs, sampled at follow-up. These receptors all stem from a female donor with early-stage non-small cell lung cancer.

Only a few counts were recorded for this clonotype. The rearrangement uses TRBV15 and TRBJ1-1; a weak D match, TRBD1 (5 bases). V lost 3 bases and J lost 4, with 15 bases in between. Germline assignment: CDR1 LNHNV and CDR2 YYDKDF (reference sequence). The CDR3 covers 15 residues. The CDR3 sequence is CATSRKWGSGTEAFF. In DNA form, the CDR3 reads TGTGCCACCAGCAGGAAGTGGGGGAGTGGCACTGAAGCTTTCTTT. Based on the CDR3 plus reference TRBV15 and TRBJ1-1, the full variable domain is DAMVIQNPRYQVTQFGKPVTLSCSQTLNHNVMYWYQQKSSQAPKLLFHYYDKDFNNEADTPDNFQSRRPNTSFCFLDIRSPGLGDTAMYLCATSRKWGSGTEAFFGQGTRLTVV.

This clonotype was seen many times. This chain uses TRBV7-2 with TRBJ2-5; tentative D call: TRBD1 (6 bases). V lost 3 bases and J lost 2, with 13 bases in between. CDR3 length: 15 amino acids. Looked up from germline, CDR1 is SGHTA and CDR2 is FQGNSA. CDR3 nucleotide sequence: TGTGCCAGCAGCTTTTTGGGGGCCCTACAAGAGACCCAGTACTTC. Protein sequence: CASSFLGALQETQYF.

The V and J genes are TRBV3-1 and TRBJ2-7, with a possible D match to TRBD2 (5 bases). Germline V gene data show CDR1 as LGHDT and CDR2 as YNNKEL (reference sequence). This CDR3 is 13 amino acids long. The V end was cut by 0 bases, the J end by 3 bases, with 6 bases between. CDR3 nucleotides: TGTGCCAGCAGCCAAGACGAGGGCTACGAGCAGTACTTC. Protein product: CASSQDEGYEQYF.

This clonotype has ten or more counts. The chain carries TRBV29-1 and TRBJ1-2; 8 positions match TRBD1. From germline, CDR1 is SQVTM and CDR2 ANQGSEA. With 5 bases clipped from V and 8 bases from J, the junction kept 13 bases outside the gene matches. The CDR3 is 14 residues long. CDR3 in DNA: TGCAGCGTTCTCGTTTCGCAGGGGGCAGGGGGCTACACCTTC. This codes for CSVLVSQGAGGYTF. Drawing the rest from reference TRBV29-1 and TRBJ1-2, the complete variable domain is SAVISQKPSRDICQRGTSLTIQCQVDSQVTMMFWYRQQPGQSLTLIATANQGSEATYESGFVIDKFPISRPNLTFSTLTVSNMSPEDSSIYLCSVLVSQGAGGYTFGSGTRLTVV.

A few counts support this clonotype. The chain employs TRBV6-2 or TRBV6-3 and TRBJ2-1; TRBD2 matches 15 bases. CDR1 is MNHEY and CDR2 is SVGEGT in the germline V gene. The V gene end was trimmed by 3 bases and the J gene end by 1 base; junction bases not matched to a gene: 10. This CDR3 has 20 amino acids. The CDR3 DNA sequence: TGTGCCAGCAGTTATAACGGACTAGCGGGGGGGAGCGGTTCCTACAATGAGCAGTTCTTC. Amino acids: CASSYNGLAGGSGSYNEQFF.

This clonotype was observed at least ten times. This chain connects TRBV14 to TRBJ2-3; D remains ambiguous. CDR1 and CDR2 (germline): SGHDN, FVKESK. Trimming took 1 base from V and 6 from J, leaving 8 bases between them. The CDR3 extends over 13 amino acids. The CDR3 sequence is CASSQAGQDTQYF. CDR3 sequence (DNA): TGTGCCAGCAGCCAAGCCGGCCAGGATACGCAGTATTTT.

This clonotype was seen many times. The chain employs TRBV7-9 and TRBJ1-2; D unresolved. Germline CDR1 and CDR2: SEHNR and FQNEAQ (reference sequence). Trimming removed 2 bases at V and 1 base at J, with 8 bases between. This CDR3 contains 14 residues. In nucleotides, the CDR3 is TGTGCCAGCAGCTTAAGAGGGAGTAACTATGGCTACACCTTC. Translating it yields CASSLRGSNYGYTF.

At least ten counts were recorded for this clonotype. This chain uses TRBV5-1 with TRBJ1-1; D gene uncertain. The germline gives CDR1 SGHRS, CDR2 YFSETQ. This CDR3 has 14 residues. Between the trimmed V and J ends, which lost 2 bases and 3 bases, there was a span of 11 bases. This CDR3 is CASSFLGSDTEAFF. CDR3 nucleotide sequence: TGCGCCAGCAGCTTCCTAGGGAGCGACACTGAAGCTTTCTTT.

A few counts support this clonotype. The V gene is TRBV27, the J gene TRBJ1-2; 7 bases line up with TRBD1. The ends lost 5 bases at V and 2 bases at J; junction bases unmatched: 8. This CDR3 region has 15 residues. Per germline, CDR1 MNHEY and CDR2 SMNVEV (reference sequence). CDR3 amino acids: CASSQQGQLNYGYTF. The CDR3 DNA is TGTGCCAGCAGTCAACAGGGGCAACTCAACTATGGCTACACCTTC.

This chain connects TRBV20-1 to TRBJ2-7; 12 bases align to TRBD2. The CDR3 is made up of 13 amino acids. With V trimmed by 3 bases and J by 9 bases, 6 bases remained unmatched. Looked up from germline, CDR1 is DFQATT and CDR2 is SNEGSKA (reference sequence). The CDR3: CSARQGLAGVQYF. The CDR3 coding sequence is TGCAGTGCTAGGCAGGGACTAGCGGGCGTGCAGTACTTC.

This chain connects TRBV7-9 to TRBJ2-5, with D perhaps matching TRBD1 or TRBD2 (5 bases each). The CDR3 is made up of 14 amino acids. The V gene lost 5 bases and the J gene lost 4 bases, with 14 bases spanning the gap. CDR1 is SEHNR, CDR2 FQNEAQ, per germline (reference sequence). CDR3 DNA sequence: TGTGCCAGCAGCCCCGAACCGGGGCGAGAGACCCAGTACTTC. Protein sequence: CASSPEPGRETQYF.

This clonotype was detected many times. This chain connects TRBV29-1 to TRBJ1-1; 7 bases are shared with TRBD1. This CDR3 comprises 11 residues. Trimming cost V 7 bases and J 10 bases; bases outside gene matches: 9. The germline gives CDR1 SQVTM, CDR2 ANQGSEA. For the CDR3, the DNA is TGCAGCGCCCGACAGGGCGGCGGAGCTTTCTTT. Its protein is CSARQGGGAFF.

In this sample, this clonotype turned up many times. The rearrangement uses TRBV29-1 and TRBJ2-3; 12 nucleotides align to TRBD1. Germline V lookup: CDR1 SQVTM, CDR2 ANQGSEA. This CDR3 has 14 residues. The trim removed 5 bases at V and 8 bases at J, leaving 8 bases unmatched. DNA of the CDR3: TGCAGCGTTTTGGGACAGGGGGCGAGTAGTACGCAGTATTTT. The encoded protein is CSVLGQGASSTQYF.

This clonotype was detected only a few times. The chain is built from TRBV5-1 and TRBJ2-5; TRBD1 might be the D (6 bases). This CDR3 spans 16 amino acids. Germline loops: CDR1 SGHRS, CDR2 YFSETQ. V lost 0 bases and J lost 1, with 13 bases in between. CDR3: CASSLGPGATQETQYF. The CDR3 DNA follows: TGCGCCAGCAGCTTGGGTCCAGGGGCAACCCAAGAGACCCAGTACTTC. The entire variable domain, with the rest obtained from reference TRBV5-1 and TRBJ2-5, is as follows: KAGVTQTPRYLIKTRGQQVTLSCSPISGHRSVSWYQQTPGQGLQFLFEYFSETQRNKGNFPGRFSGRQFSNSRSEMNVSTLELGDSALYLCASSLGPGATQETQYFGPGTRLLVL.

The table lists this clonotype with many counts. The V gene is TRBV5-1, the J gene TRBJ2-2, with a tentative D call TRBD1 (5 bases). The CDR3 runs to 15 residues. Germline CDR1 reads SGHRS; CDR2 reads YFSETQ. With 1 base removed from V and 5 bases from J, the gap between germline ends came to 12 bases. For the CDR3, the DNA is TGCGCCAGCAGCTTGTCTGGGGCCGCGACCGGGGAGCTGTTTTTT. Amino acid sequence: CASSLSGAATGELFF.

The chain carries TRBV7-2 and TRBJ2-5, with 9 bases fitting TRBD2. The trim removed 3 bases at V and 1 base at J, leaving 3 bases unmatched. The CDR3 sequence is 15 residues long. Germline V CDR1 and CDR2: SGHTA, FQGNSA. The DNA of the CDR3 is TGTGCCAGCAGCTTCCAGCGGGGGGCCCAAGAGACCCAGTACTTC. Its protein product is CASSFQRGAQETQYF.

This clonotype was found a few times. The rearrangement links TRBV20-1 to TRBJ1-6; perhaps TRBD1 as D (5 bases). The CDR3 has 16 residues. The germline V gene has CDR1 DFQATT and CDR2 SNEGSKA (reference sequence). Trimming removed 6 bases from V and 2 bases from J, with 17 bases in between. The CDR3 DNA follows: TGCAGTGCCTACTTGCAGGGTCGGACCTATAATTCACCCCTCCACTTT. This sequence encodes CSAYLQGRTYNSPLHF.

This clonotype has more than one count but fewer than ten. CDR3 nucleotides: TGCGCCAGCAGCCAAGAGCCCCCCAGGGGCGGCAATCAGCCCCAGCATTTT. Its protein product is CASSQEPPRGGNQPQHF. This chain uses TRBV4-1 with TRBJ1-5; maybe TRBD1 (6 bases). This CDR3 contains 17 residues. V was trimmed by 0 bases and J by 2 bases, leaving 14 bases between them. CDR1 and CDR2 from the germline V gene are MGHRA and YSYEKL.

The rearrangement links TRBV6-2 or TRBV6-3 to TRBJ1-5; unclear D gene. The germline CDR1 and CDR2 sequences are MNHEY and SVGEGT. This CDR3 has 14 residues. V shed 2 bases and J shed 3 bases, with 8 bases lying between them. This chain's CDR3 is CASSYTALNQPQHF. The CDR3 coding sequence is TGTGCCAGCAGTTACACGGCACTCAATCAGCCCCAGCATTTT.

Only a few counts were recorded for this clonotype. V usage is TRBV5-1 and J usage is TRBJ2-2, with TRBD2 as a possible D gene (6 bases). The V and J ends lost 3 bases and 6 bases respectively, with 15 bases between them. The CDR3 runs 15 residues. Germline CDR1 reads SGHRS; CDR2 reads YFSETQ. CDR3: CASSSISGGAGELFF. In DNA form, the CDR3 reads TGCGCCAGCAGCTCCATATCCGGAGGGGCCGGGGAGCTGTTTTTT. Full variable domain (outside the CDR3, taken from reference TRBV5-1 and TRBJ2-2): KAGVTQTPRYLIKTRGQQVTLSCSPISGHRSVSWYQQTPGQGLQFLFEYFSETQRNKGNFPGRFSGRQFSNSRSEMNVSTLELGDSALYLCASSSISGGAGELFFGEGSRLTVL.

This clonotype has only a few counts. The rearrangement joins TRBV5-1 to TRBJ2-1, with D possibly being TRBD1 or TRBD2 (5 bases each). From germline, CDR1 is SGHRS and CDR2 YFSETQ. CDR3 length: 16 amino acids. V lost 3 bases and J 0 bases, leaving 13 bases between the germline ends. The CDR3 sequence: CASSWTGTHSYNEQFF. The CDR3 region has the DNA TGCGCCAGCAGCTGGACCGGGACCCACTCCTACAATGAGCAGTTCTTC.

In this sample, this clonotype turned up many times. The chain recombines TRBV7-2 with TRBJ2-7; D call uncertain. CDR3 length: 14 residues. The germline V gene encodes CDR1 SGHTA and CDR2 FQGNSA. V lost 1 base and J 5 bases, leaving 12 bases between the germline ends. As DNA, the CDR3 is TGTGCCAGCAGCTTAGTCTTAGCATCGAACGAGCAGTACTTC. The encoded protein is CASSLVLASNEQYF.

This clonotype appeared many times. The chain has TRBV7-2 and TRBJ1-1; D might be TRBD1 (5 bases). Germline CDR1 and CDR2: SGHTA and FQGNSA. The CDR3 length is 17 residues. V lost 3 bases to trimming and J lost 1 base, with 18 bases between them. The CDR3 coding sequence is TGTGCCAGCAGCTTTAGGGGTATGGCTCCGAGGAACACTGAAGCTTTCTTT. It is translated as CASSFRGMAPRNTEAFF.

The genes are TRBV18 and TRBJ1-2, with D unresolved. The CDR3 is 15 amino acids. Germline loops: CDR1 KGHSH, CDR2 LQKENI. Trimming pared 3 bases from V and 2 bases from J, leaving 13 bases between. The CDR3, as DNA: TGTGCCAGCTCACCGTCAGGTGGCGGGAACTATGGCTACACCTTC. This encodes CASSPSGGGNYGYTF.

This clonotype occurred many times. This CDR3 reads CASSETGANQPQHF. CDR3 bases: TGTGCCAGCAGCGAGACAGGCGCTAATCAGCCCCAGCATTTT. The chain combines TRBV9 with TRBJ1-5, with TRBD1 as a possible D gene (6 bases). The CDR3 runs to 14 residues. Germline V gene sequence: CDR1 SGDLS, CDR2 YYNGEE. The ends were cut back, 3 bases at V and 4 bases at J, with 11 bases in the middle.

This clonotype was seen ten or more times. The V and J genes are TRBV7-8 and TRBJ1-1; 7 bases agree with TRBD1. The CDR3 is 15 amino acids. V shed 5 bases, J shed 7 bases, and the junction held 13 bases outside the gene matches. Germline V gives CDR1 SGHVS, CDR2 FQNEAQ. In DNA form, the CDR3 reads TGTGCCAGCAGCCGCAACCGACAGGGTAACGGTGAAGCTTTCTTT. Protein product: CASSRNRQGNGEAFF.

This clonotype occurred many times. The chain links TRBV29-1 to TRBJ2-6; no definite D call. V was trimmed by 6 bases and J by 2 bases, leaving 8 bases between them. The CDR3 contains 13 residues. Germline V lookup: CDR1 SQVTM, CDR2 ANQGSEA. CDR3 sequence: CSVRGTGANVLTF. The CDR3, as DNA: TGCAGCGTAAGAGGAACTGGGGCCAACGTCCTGACTTTC. Together with reference TRBV29-1 and TRBJ2-6, the CDR3 gives the full variable domain: SAVISQKPSRDICQRGTSLTIQCQVDSQVTMMFWYRQQPGQSLTLIATANQGSEATYESGFVIDKFPISRPNLTFSTLTVSNMSPEDSSIYLCSVRGTGANVLTFGAGSRLTVL.

This clonotype has ten or more counts. This CDR3 is CASSTITLKAEAFF. In DNA form, the CDR3 reads TGTGCCAGCAGTACAATTACTTTGAAAGCTGAAGCTTTCTTT. The genes are TRBV6-5 and TRBJ1-1; no reliable D call. The CDR3 spans 14 residues. V was clipped by 5 bases and J by 6 bases, with 16 bases between them. Germline values: CDR1 MNHEY, CDR2 SVGAGI.

The sample holds many counts of this clonotype. The chain couples TRBV5-4 to TRBJ2-1; tentatively, D is TRBD2 (5 bases). Germline V gene lookup returns CDR1 SGHNT and CDR2 YYREEE (reference sequence). V was shortened by 5 bases and J by 0 bases, with 12 bases between the two germline ends. The CDR3 is 15 amino acids. The CDR3 sequence is CASRPGLPSYNEQFF. The DNA for the CDR3 is TGTGCCAGCAGGCCTGGACTCCCCTCCTACAATGAGCAGTTCTTC.

The J gene is TRBJ1-5, the V gene TRBV20-1; possible D gene TRBD1, 6 bases. This CDR3 has 14 residues. Germline V lookup: CDR1 DFQATT, CDR2 SNEGSKA (reference sequence). V dropped 5 bases and J dropped 3 bases, with 14 bases sitting between them. The CDR3 protein is CSARGGPSNQPQHF. CDR3 in DNA: TGCAGTGCTCGCGGGGGCCCCTCCAATCAGCCCCAGCATTTT.